This entry lists 14 T cell receptor beta chains sequenced from one sample in a study of cytomegalovirus exposure and HLA in healthy donors. The study ran its PCR with 60 Vbeta and 13 Jbeta primers. Generated by immunoSEQ multiplex PCR, the TCRdb table keeps only in-frame clones and is missing some. The data contain about 140,000 clones, 70% to 80% of them singletons. Material: PBMCs. The receptors were sampled from a female donor in good health and CMV-seronegative.

V gene TRBV7-3 combines with J gene TRBJ2-3; 12 bases agree with TRBD2. The CDR3 has 17 residues. The germline CDR1 and CDR2 sequences are SGHTA and FQGTGA. With V trimmed by 1 base and J by 2 bases, 4 bases remained unmatched. CDR3 DNA: TGTGCCAGCAGCTTAAGTCTAGCGGGGGGGTCCACAGATACGCAGTATTTT. This sequence encodes CASSLSLAGGSTDTQYF.

The rearrangement joins TRBV6-5 to TRBJ2-2; weak D call: TRBD2 (5 bases). Germline CDR1 and CDR2: MNHEY and SVGAGI. V was clipped by 4 bases and J by 4 bases, with 10 bases between them. CDR3 length: 14 residues. The CDR3 here is CASSFTRGTGELFF. The CDR3 DNA follows: TGTGCCAGCAGTTTCACCCGGGGCACCGGGGAGCTGTTTTTT.

This chain uses TRBV19 with TRBJ1-2; a weak D match, TRBD1 (6 bases). V was shortened by 9 bases and J by 4 bases, with 18 bases between the two germline ends. Looked up from germline, CDR1 is LNHDA and CDR2 is SQIVND (reference sequence). The CDR3 covers 14 residues. This CDR3 reads CASSPQGPGYGYTF. The CDR3 DNA sequence: TGTGCCAGCTCCCCACAGGGACCGGGCTATGGCTACACCTTC. The full variable domain, rest sourced from reference TRBV19 and TRBJ1-2, is DGGITQSPKYLFRKEGQNVTLSCEQNLNHDAMYWYRQDPGQGLRLIYYSQIVNDFQKGDIAEGYSVSREKKESFPLTVTSAQKNPTAFYLCASSPQGPGYGYTFGSGTRLTVV.

V gene TRBV6-6 combines with J gene TRBJ1-5; the D gene is possibly TRBD1 (6 bases). The ends were cut back, 1 base at V and 3 bases at J, with 13 bases in the middle. CDR1 is MNHNY, CDR2 SVGAGI, per germline (reference sequence). This CDR3 has 16 residues. Here the CDR3 reads CASSYYMRQANQPQHF. The CDR3 DNA sequence: TGTGCCAGCAGTTACTACATGAGACAGGCCAATCAGCCCCAGCATTTT.

V and J are TRBV10-3 and TRBJ2-1; 11 bases map to TRBD2. Germline loops: CDR1 ENHRY, CDR2 SYGVKD. After removal of 7 bases from V and 4 bases from J, the junction contained 6 bases not matched to a gene. This CDR3 region has 15 residues. The CDR3 DNA reads as TGTGCCATCACGGAAGGGACTAGCGGTTACAATGAGCAGTTCTTC. This translates into CAITEGTSGYNEQFF.

The V gene is TRBV2, the J gene TRBJ2-7; 8 bases map to TRBD1. The ends lost 6 bases at V and 2 bases at J; junction bases unmatched: 0. The CDR3 is 12 amino acids. CDR1 and CDR2 (germline): SNHLY, FYNNEI. Here the CDR3 DNA reads TGTGCCAGCAGGGGACAGGCCTACGAGCAGTACTTC. This translates into CASRGQAYEQYF. The full variable domain, with the rest looked up from reference TRBV2 and TRBJ2-7, is EPEVTQTPSHQVTQMGQEVILRCVPISNHLYFYWYRQILGQKVEFLVSFYNNEISEKSEIFDDQFSVERPDGSNFTLKIRSTKLEDSAMYFCASRGQAYEQYFGPGTRLTVT.

The chain carries TRBV27 and TRBJ2-7; 9 bases agree with TRBD1. V trimming: 5 bases; J trimming: 6 bases; junction bases outside the gene matches: 20. Germline CDR1 and CDR2: MNHEY and SMNVEV (reference sequence). CDR3 length: 18 residues. The CDR3 DNA is TGTGCCAGCAGTCCGTTAGTGCCGGGACAGGGAGGGGTAGGCGAGCAGTACTTC. This encodes CASSPLVPGQGGVGEQYF.

V and J are TRBV7-2 and TRBJ2-7, with D unclear. The CDR3 loop spans 13 amino acids. V was shortened by 5 bases and J by 3 bases, with 11 bases between the two germline ends. Germline CDR1 and CDR2: SGHTA and FQGNSA. The CDR3 DNA sequence: TGTGCCAGCAGCAAAGACACGATCTACGAGCAGTACTTC. Protein sequence: CASSKDTIYEQYF.

The chain links TRBV7-9 to TRBJ1-4; D might be TRBD1 (6 bases). Per germline, CDR1 SEHNR and CDR2 FQNEAQ (reference sequence). V was clipped by 5 bases and J by 8 bases, with 12 bases between them. This CDR3 has 13 residues. The CDR3 protein is CASSLGQWEKLFF. The CDR3 DNA is TGTGCCAGCAGCCTGGGACAATGGGAAAAACTGTTTTTT. The full variable domain, rest sourced from reference TRBV7-9 and TRBJ1-4, is DTGVSQNPRHKITKRGQNVTFRCDPISEHNRLYWYRQTLGQGPEFLTYFQNEAQLEKSRLLSDRFSAERPKGSFSTLEIQRTEQGDSAMYLCASSLGQWEKLFFGSGTQLSVL.

CDR3 bases: TGTGCCAGCAGTCTTGACAGATGGGGAATCTACGAGCAGTACTTC. This encodes CASSLDRWGIYEQYF. V and J are TRBV27 and TRBJ2-5; TRBD1 might be the D (5 bases). The J call may be mistaken, given a closer DNA end match to TRBJ2-7. From germline, CDR1 is MNHEY and CDR2 SMNVEV (reference sequence). This CDR3 region has 15 residues.

V is TRBV5-1 and J is TRBJ2-7, with 8 bases matching TRBD2. The CDR3 covers 13 residues. Germline CDR1 SGHRS, CDR2 YFSETQ. V gave up 6 bases and J gave up 4 bases; unmatched junction bases: 6. The CDR3 region is CASKLERGYEQYF. Written as DNA, the CDR3 is TGCGCCAGCAAGCTGGAGCGGGGGTACGAGCAGTACTTC.

The V and J genes are TRBV4-1 and TRBJ1-2, with 9 bases fitting TRBD1. With V trimmed by 4 bases and J by 7 bases, 4 bases remained unmatched. The CDR3 has 13 residues. Germline CDR1 is MGHRA and CDR2 is YSYEKL. CDR3 in DNA: TGCGCCAGCAGCCTAAGACAGGGGGGTGGCTACACCTTC. Translated: CASSLRQGGGYTF.

The sample holds a few counts of this clone. The genes are TRBV6-1 and TRBJ1-1; 7 nucleotides match TRBD1. The ends lost 3 bases at V and 4 bases at J; junction bases unmatched: 5. This CDR3 contains 14 residues. Germline loops: CDR1 MNHNS, CDR2 SASEGT. Here the CDR3 DNA reads TGTGCCAGCAGTGACAACAGGGGTGGCACTGAAGCTTTCTTT. Encoded protein: CASSDNRGGTEAFF.

CDR3 loop: CASTPGTGVQGVLNTEAFF. CDR3 nucleotide sequence: TGTGCCAGCACCCCCGGGACAGGGGTACAAGGGGTGTTGAACACTGAAGCTTTCTTT. The chain uses TRBV9 and TRBJ1-1, with 10 bases lining up with TRBD1. The CDR3 is 19 amino acids. J gave up 0 bases and V 6 bases, and 17 bases lay outside the gene matches. The germline gives CDR1 SGDLS, CDR2 YYNGEE.